A selection of T cell receptor beta chains follows, all from one sample in a study of blood T cell repertoires in COVID-19. Some clones are missing from TCRdb's copy, which holds only in-frame ones; the method was immunoSEQ multiplex PCR. Of under 130,000 clones listed, roughly 80% were seen once; the top ten hold 15% to 20%. Sequencing was done on a sample of peripheral blood. The source is a woman between 65 and 79 years old with acute or convalescent COVID-19. Both conserved end residues are part of each CDR3. Each record gives: V gene, J gene, D gene, clone size, CDR3 DNA, CDR3 protein. D genes are given only for firm matches. For some rows the clone size is stated as once, few or many, or as a class when expanded; others skip it.

V gene: TRBV13
J gene: TRBJ1-2
D gene: .
clone size: .
CDR3 DNA: TGTGCCAGCAGCTGGGGGCTTAGTGCCAAGACAGCTAACTATGGCTACACCTTC
CDR3 protein: CASSWGLSAKTANYGYTF

V gene: TRBV10-3
J gene: TRBJ2-4
D gene: .
clone size: once
CDR3 DNA: TGTGCCATCGGCTTCAGGGATAAGGGGGCCAAAAACATTCAGTACTTC
CDR3 protein: CAIGFRDKGAKNIQYF

V gene: TRBV7-9
J gene: TRBJ1-5
D gene: .
clone size: few
CDR3 DNA: TGTGCCAGCAGCCTTAACAATCAGCCCCAGCATTTT
CDR3 protein: CASSLNNQPQHF

V gene: TRBV10-2
J gene: TRBJ1-2
D gene: .
clone size: .
CDR3 DNA: TGCGCCAGCAGCCCACGGGGAGATGGCTACACCTTC
CDR3 protein: CASSPRGDGYTF

V gene: TRBV7-6
J gene: TRBJ2-2
D gene: .
clone size: few
CDR3 DNA: TGTGCCAGCAGCTTAGCACCGGGGGCCGGGGAGCTGTTTTTT
CDR3 protein: CASSLAPGAGELFF

V gene: TRBV19
J gene: TRBJ1-1
D gene: .
clone size: .
CDR3 DNA: TGTGCCAGTAGTTATACAGGAGTGAACACTGAAGCTTTCTTT
CDR3 protein: CASSYTGVNTEAFF

V gene: TRBV30
J gene: TRBJ1-6
D gene: .
clone size: .
CDR3 DNA: TGTGCCTGGAGTGTAGGGGGGGCTCGTAATTCACCCCTCCACTTT
CDR3 protein: CAWSVGGARNSPLHF

V gene: TRBV5-1
J gene: TRBJ1-2
D gene: .
clone size: .
CDR3 DNA: TGCGCCAGCAGCTTGGAGGGAGGTGACCATGGCTACACCTTC
CDR3 protein: CASSLEGGDHGYTF

V gene: TRBV21-1
J gene: TRBJ2-7
D gene: .
clone size: .
CDR3 DNA: TGTGCCAGCAGCAAAGAGCCCCCACAGGGGAAAAACGAGCAGTACTTC
CDR3 protein: CASSKEPPQGKNEQYF

V gene: TRBV5-5
J gene: TRBJ1-2
D gene: TRBD1
clone size: few
CDR3 DNA: TGTGCCAGCAGCCGTATGGGACAGATCTATGGCTACACCTTC
CDR3 protein: CASSRMGQIYGYTF

V gene: TRBV24-1
J gene: TRBJ1-2
D gene: .
clone size: .
CDR3 DNA: TGTGCCACCAGCTCGGGGGTGGGTGGCTACACCTTC
CDR3 protein: CATSSGVGGYTF

V gene: TRBV3-1/TRBV3-2
J gene: TRBJ1-2
D gene: .
clone size: .
CDR3 DNA: TGTGCCAGCAGCCCTCTACTCAGACAGGCGTCTAACTATGGCTACACCTTC
CDR3 protein: CASSPLLRQASNYGYTF

V gene: TRBV30
J gene: TRBJ1-2
D gene: TRBD1
clone size: few
CDR3 DNA: TGTGCCTGGAGAATACCCCGACAGGGGGCCTTTGGCTACACCTTC
CDR3 protein: CAWRIPRQGAFGYTF

V gene: TRBV30
J gene: TRBJ1-5
D gene: .
clone size: .
CDR3 DNA: TGTGCCCACTCCCCCGGGAGTAAAAATCAGCCCCAGCATTTT
CDR3 protein: CAHSPGSKNQPQHF

V gene: TRBV2
J gene: TRBJ2-5
D gene: .
clone size: .
CDR3 DNA: TGTGCCAGCAGTGTCGGCGGGACCAAAGAGACCCAGTACTTC
CDR3 protein: CASSVGGTKETQYF

V gene: TRBV12-3/TRBV12-4
J gene: TRBJ1-1
D gene: .
clone size: .
CDR3 DNA: TGTGCCAGCAGTTTCGGGGGGAACACTGAAGCTTTCTTT
CDR3 protein: CASSFGGNTEAFF

V gene: TRBV15
J gene: TRBJ1-1
D gene: .
clone size: .
CDR3 DNA: TGTGCCACCAGCGTCCTACAGACAGGATACACTGAAGCTTTCTTT
CDR3 protein: CATSVLQTGYTEAFF

V gene: TRBV12-5
J gene: TRBJ2-3
D gene: TRBD1
clone size: few
CDR3 DNA: TGTGCTAGTGGTTTGGGACAGGGAACAGATACGCAGTATTTT
CDR3 protein: CASGLGQGTDTQYF

V gene: TRBV6-5
J gene: TRBJ2-7
D gene: TRBD1
clone size: .
CDR3 DNA: TGTGCCAGCGACAGGGGTTTCTCCTACGAGCAGTACTTC
CDR3 protein: CASDRGFSYEQYF

V gene: TRBV5-4
J gene: TRBJ1-6
D gene: .
clone size: once
CDR3 DNA: TGTGCCAGCAGCCCTTCCAGGGCCGTTAATTCACCCCTCCACTTT
CDR3 protein: CASSPSRAVNSPLHF

V gene: TRBV28
J gene: TRBJ1-2
D gene: TRBD1
clone size: .
CDR3 DNA: TGTGCCAGCAGTTCCATTCGGACAGGGTTAGGCTATGGCTACACCTTC
CDR3 protein: CASSSIRTGLGYGYTF

V gene: TRBV3-1/TRBV3-2
J gene: TRBJ1-2
D gene: .
clone size: .
CDR3 DNA: TGTGCCAGCCAAGTACGGGGGGATTATGGCTACACCTTC
CDR3 protein: CASQVRGDYGYTF

V gene: TRBV29-1
J gene: TRBJ2-3
D gene: TRBD2
clone size: .
CDR3 DNA: TGCAGCGTTGAAGAGGACTGGACTAGCGGGGGGACCCATAGCACAGATACGCAGTATTTT
CDR3 protein: CSVEEDWTSGGTHSTDTQYF

V gene: TRBV21-1
J gene: TRBJ2-4
D gene: .
clone size: .
CDR3 DNA: TGTGCCAGCAGCAACTCGGGGACAGGGAAAAACATTCAGTACTTC
CDR3 protein: CASSNSGTGKNIQYF

V gene: TRBV9
J gene: TRBJ1-6
D gene: TRBD1
clone size: .
CDR3 DNA: TGTGCCAGCAGCGTATGGGACAGTCTAAATTCACCCCTCCACTTT
CDR3 protein: CASSVWDSLNSPLHF

V gene: TRBV27
J gene: TRBJ2-2
D gene: TRBD2
clone size: .
CDR3 DNA: TGTGCCAGCAGTTTTCTCCAAGCTAGCGGGGGGGGCACCGGGGAGCTGTTTTTT
CDR3 protein: CASSFLQASGGGTGELFF

V gene: TRBV10-3
J gene: TRBJ1-4
D gene: .
clone size: .
CDR3 DNA: TGTGCCATCAGAGACAGAACTGAAAAACTGTTTTTT
CDR3 protein: CAIRDRTEKLFF

V gene: TRBV11-2
J gene: TRBJ1-1
D gene: TRBD1
clone size: .
CDR3 DNA: TGTGCCAGCAGCTATAGTAGGGGGCGGAATGAAGCTTTCTTT
CDR3 protein: CASSYSRGRNEAFF

V gene: TRBV7-9
J gene: TRBJ2-5
D gene: TRBD1
clone size: .
CDR3 DNA: TGTGCCAGCAGCACAAGGGGCACAGGGGAGTGGGAGACCCAGTACTTC
CDR3 protein: CASSTRGTGEWETQYF